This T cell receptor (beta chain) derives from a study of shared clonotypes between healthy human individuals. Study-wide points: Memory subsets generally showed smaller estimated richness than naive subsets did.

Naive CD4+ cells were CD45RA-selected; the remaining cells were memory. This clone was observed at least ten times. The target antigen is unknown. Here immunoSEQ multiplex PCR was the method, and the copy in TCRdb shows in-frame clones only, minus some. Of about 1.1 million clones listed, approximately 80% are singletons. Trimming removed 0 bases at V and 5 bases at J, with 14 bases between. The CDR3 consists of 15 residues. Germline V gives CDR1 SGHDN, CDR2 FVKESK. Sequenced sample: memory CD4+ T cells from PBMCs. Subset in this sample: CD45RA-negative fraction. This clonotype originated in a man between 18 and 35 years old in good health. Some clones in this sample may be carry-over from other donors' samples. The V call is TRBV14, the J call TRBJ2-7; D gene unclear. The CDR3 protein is CASSQEDVRAHEQYF. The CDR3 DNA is TGTGCCAGCAGCCAAGAAGATGTCCGCGCCCACGAGCAGTACTTC.